This T cell receptor beta chain was profiled in a study of blood T cell repertoires in COVID-19 (dated by TCRdb to 2020 to 2021). Concerning the study at large: Samples from collaborators originated in the United States, Italy and Spain and spanned both the acute and convalescent phases of COVID-19. Sample metadata almost always included a de-identified subject ID, COVID-19 status, age in years and sex. The repertoires were released in a freely available public database meant as a resource for research on the immune response to SARS-CoV-2. Samples came from the ongoing ImmuneRACE study (first 160 participants) plus 1,254 subjects from 6 global collaborators. The dataset comprised deeply sampled blood TCRbeta repertoires from subjects exposed to, actively infected with, or recovered from COVID-19. The prospective study material was composed of cDNA or gDNA derived from T cells, B-cell-depleted T cells, or PBMCs. HLA class I and class II types, where available, came from metadata supplied by the sample provider rather than from assay-based typing.

General study outcomes and caveats: The quantity of clinical and demographic metadata differed by source and by participant and was supplied without curation.

Each collaborating institution followed its own protocols to collect whole blood in K2EDTA tubes. For TCRbeta analysis, collaborator samples were shipped as frozen whole blood, as isolated PBMCs, or as DNA extracted from either sample type. TCRbeta CDR3 regions were amplified from genomic DNA using the immunoSEQ Assay, a bias-controlled multiplex PCR. Per the source publication's procedure: The number of nucleated cells in each sample was estimated by amplification of reference gene primers within the assay. To quantify the absolute abundance of each unique TCRbeta CDR3 rearrangement, sequence reads were collapsed and filtered. For each sample, productive Simpson clonality was calculated by taking the square root of Simpson's diversity index across productive rearrangements. Sourced from immuneACCESS, this table was stored by TCRdb with only in-frame sequences that have V and J called. A share of the clones is absent; for the studies checked, an unresolved V gene accounts for under half, and the remainder has no known explanation. The D gene and trimming were derived from the DNA, and the V and J assignments and clone size from that table. Recorded for this sample are 95,000 to 130,000 clones; roughly four fifths of them occurred a single time. Of the sample, roughly 7% is held by the ten largest clones.

Concerning this clone itself: No cognate antigen has been identified for it. Base qualities are not recorded, but no much larger clone differs from it by a single base.

Trimming leaves V shorter by 1 base and J shorter by 6 bases, with the junction holding 5 bases beyond the gene matches. Via the germline V gene, CDR1 is SGHTA and CDR2 FQGNSA. Measured from the cysteine to the phenylalanine, the CDR3 is 14 residues long. Only the CDR3 DNA stays, 42 bases, in frame from base 1. The specimen was peripheral blood. The chain is encoded by TRBV7-2 joined to TRBJ1-2, and 7 junction bases match TRBD1. The TCR comes from an older man with active or convalescent COVID-19. The CDR3 reads CASSLVVTGDGYTF. The nucleotides are TGTGCCAGCAGCTTAGTGGTAACAGGGGATGGCTACACCTTC. This CDR3, with the reference TRBV7-2 and TRBJ1-2 proteins standing in past its ends, gives the full variable domain GAGVSQSPSNKVTEKGKDVELRCDPISGHTALYWYRQSLGQGLEFLIYFQGNSAPDKSGLPSDRFSAERTGGSVSTLTIQRTQQEDSAVYLCASSLVVTGDGYTFGSGTRLTVV.